Listed here are 10 T cell receptor beta chains from one sample, sequenced in a study of response to subunit inactivated influenza vaccine. TCRdb used MiXCR to reprocess the RT-PCR reads, holding one entry per CDR3 protein. The table has about 780,000 distinct CDR3 sequences, about 18% seen once. The sample in question was PBMCs from blood, obtained about 5 days after vaccination. The receptors stem from a middle-aged man who received an inactivated influenza vaccine.

This chain uses TRBV19 with TRBJ2-7, with a weak D call TRBD2 (6 bases). Between the trimmed V and J ends, which lost 4 bases and 7 bases, there was a span of 17 bases. Germline lookup yields CDR1 LNHDA and CDR2 SQIVND (reference sequence). CDR3 length equals 14 residues. CDR3 in DNA: TGTGCCAGTAGTACCTGGGGACTGTCCGTGGAGCAGTACTTC. It is translated as CASSTWGLSVEQYF. The variable domain in full, completed from reference TRBV19 and TRBJ2-7, reads DGGITQSPKYLFRKEGQNVTLSCEQNLNHDAMYWYRQDPGQGLRLIYYSQIVNDFQKGDIAEGYSVSREKKESFPLTVTSAQKNPTAFYLCASSTWGLSVEQYFGPGTRLTVT.

This clonotype was seen only a few times. The chain combines TRBV7-2 with TRBJ2-3; TRBD2 matches at 7 bases. Germline CDR1 SGHTA, CDR2 FQGNSA. Losses at the gene ends were 4 bases for V and 5 bases for J; bases not matched to a gene: 9. This CDR3 contains 15 residues. CDR3 sequence: CASSSTSAGLDTQYF. The DNA for the CDR3 is TGTGCCAGCAGCTCTACTAGCGCCGGATTAGATACGCAGTATTTT.

This clonotype has just a few counts. The rearrangement joins TRBV7-2 to TRBJ2-5; possibly TRBD2 for D (5 bases). The CDR3 has 16 residues. The V end was cut by 5 bases, the J end by 3 bases, with 19 bases between. CDR1 is SGHTA and CDR2 is FQGNSA in the germline V gene. The CDR3 is CASSPYKPGEKETQYF. CDR3 bases: TGTGCCAGCAGCCCTTACAAACCCGGGGAGAAAGAGACCCAGTACTTC.

This clonotype appeared once. V and J are TRBV28 and TRBJ2-3; TRBD2 is a possible D gene (6 bases). Germline loops: CDR1 MDHEN, CDR2 SYDVKM. This CDR3 has 13 residues. With 9 bases removed from V and 0 bases from J, the gap between germline ends came to 10 bases. In DNA form, the CDR3 reads TGTGCCAGTTTAGCGGCTAGCACAGATACGCAGTATTTT. Protein product: CASLAASTDTQYF.

The table lists this clonotype with a few counts. The chain links TRBV12-1 to TRBJ2-1; the table's D call, TRBD1, was not checked against the DNA. TRBV12-1 is a recognized pseudogene. The CDR3 length is 15 residues. The CDR3 DNA follows: TGTGCCAGCAGCTTTGGGGACCAAGGGATCAATGAGCAGTTCTTC. This encodes CASSFGDQGINEQFF.

CDR3 region: CASSGQVLNEKLFF. The CDR3, as DNA: TGTGCCAGCAGTGGACAGGTCCTTAATGAAAAACTGTTTTTT. The rearrangement uses TRBV12-3 or TRBV12-4 and TRBJ1-4; TRBD1 aligns across 7 bases. V lost 5 bases and J lost 4; bases outside the gene matches: 4. The CDR3 sequence is 14 residues long.

This clonotype came up a few times. The chain combines TRBV29-1 with TRBJ1-5, with 7 bases identical to TRBD1. Germline V gene lookup returns CDR1 SQVTM and CDR2 ANQGSEA. The CDR3 sequence is 12 residues long. CDR3 protein: CRAGTANQPQHF. The DNA of the CDR3 is TGCAGGGCGGGGACAGCAAATCAGCCCCAGCATTTT.

This clonotype turned up a few times. The J gene is TRBJ2-7, the V gene TRBV30; D gene unclear. Between the trimmed V and J ends, which lost 2 bases and 5 bases, there was a span of 13 bases. The CDR3 runs 13 residues. Germline CDR1 reads GTSNPN; CDR2 reads SVGIG (reference sequence). CDR3 DNA: TGTGCCTGGAGTCCAACCCCGCCAAACGAGCAGTACTTC. It encodes CAWSPTPPNEQYF.

This clonotype showed up just a few times. This chain links TRBV9 with TRBJ2-5; 7 positions match TRBD1. Germline values: CDR1 SGDLS, CDR2 YYNGEE. The CDR3 contains 16 residues. Losses at the gene ends were 4 bases for V and 2 bases for J; bases not matched to a gene: 11. CDR3 DNA: TGTGCCAGCAGCTTTCGACCGGGACAGAGACAAGAGACCCAGTACTTC. Translation: CASSFRPGQRQETQYF. Supplemented by reference TRBV9 and TRBJ2-5, the full variable domain reads DSGVTQTPKHLITATGQRVTLRCSPRSGDLSVYWYQQSLDQGLQFLIQYYNGEERAKGNILERFSAQQFPDLHSELNLSSLELGDSALYFCASSFRPGQRQETQYFGPGTRLLVL.

This clonotype was counted only a few times. J is TRBJ2-1 and V is TRBV29-1, with TRBD2 matching 12 bases. In germline, CDR1 is SQVTM, CDR2 ANQGSEA. This CDR3 is 15 amino acids long. V shed 6 bases, J shed 5 bases, and the junction held 8 bases outside the gene matches. The CDR3 DNA reads TGCAGCGTGGCTCGGACTAGCGGGGAGCACAATGAGCAGTTCTTC. Its protein product is CSVARTSGEHNEQFF.